The present T cell receptor beta chain was sequenced within a study of T cell responses to AZD1222 COVID-19 vaccine. Study observations and caveats: Sampling that yielded the repertoires occurred only after the peak T cell response.

Remarks on this clone: The antigen is undetermined.

Between the trimmed V and J ends, which lost 0 bases and 0 bases, there was a span of 17 bases. This CDR3 has 18 residues. Germline-derived CDR1 and CDR2 are MNHEY and SVGEGT. Profiling relied on immunoSEQ multiplex PCR, and the TCRdb table lists in-frame clones only, not all of them. Seen here are around 210,000 clones, approximately 94% observed once, and the top ten hold approximately 1.5%. This chain uses TRBV6-2 or TRBV6-3 with TRBJ1-1; maybe TRBD1 (6 bases). The specimen was peripheral blood, collected 28 days after the second dose of the MenACWY control vaccine. The clonotype originates from an adult who received the MenACWY meningococcal vaccine as a control. The CDR3 is CASSYSMYREGMNTEAFF. DNA of the CDR3: TGTGCCAGCAGTTACTCGATGTACAGGGAGGGCATGAACACTGAAGCTTTCTTT.